This TCR beta chain was sequenced for a study of blood T cell repertoires in COVID-19. The protocol was immunoSEQ multiplex PCR, while the TCRdb copy is restricted to in-frame clones and leaves out a portion. The sample lists fewer than 400,000 clones; about 83% were seen once. The sequence was obtained from a woman in her 50s who had recovered from COVID-19. Material for sequencing was PBMCs or T cells enriched from blood (not recorded which).

The DNA for the CDR3 is TGTGCCAGCAGTGTGGTCAGGCAGCCCCAGCATTTT. It specifies CASSVVRQPQHF. This chain connects TRBV28 to TRBJ1-5; D uncertain. The length of the CDR3 is 12 residues. Germline CDR1 reads MDHEN; CDR2 reads SYDVKM. Trimming left V 5 bases short and J 7 bases short, with 9 bases between.